The rows below give T cell receptor beta chains drawn from one sample of a study of blood T cell repertoires in COVID-19. TCRdb's table, derived via immunoSEQ multiplex PCR, lists solely in-frame clones and lacks some. This sample has 310,000 or so clones; roughly 86% occur once, and the top ten carry 1.5% to 2%. Source material: peripheral blood. These receptors were taken from a woman aged 45-65 years with acute or convalescent COVID-19. Each CDR3 is given with its conserved first and last residue. D genes are given only for firm matches.

NA,TRBV3-1/TRBV3-2,CASSQTGTRARGGEQYF
NA,TRBV28,CASSLSGTNYGYTF
TRBD2,TRBV3-1/TRBV3-2,CASSQPGTSGEGTQYF
TRBD1,TRBV7-3,CASSLSPLTGEAYEQYF
TRBD2,TRBV10-3,CAISDRSRVGGSEQYF
TRBD2,TRBV6-2/TRBV6-3,CASSYRSGRHVTDTQYF
TRBD2,TRBV29-1,CSVEGRESGRYEQYF
TRBD1,TRBV7-6,CASSTETGWNTEAFF
TRBD1,TRBV7-2,CASSRDRVILNYGYTF
TRBD2,TRBV28,CASSPGLAAYNEQFF
TRBD1,TRBV18,CASSPGTGGTEAFF
TRBD2,TRBV18,CASSPRTSLQEQYF
TRBD1,TRBV24-1,CATSDLGTDTDTQYF
NA,TRBV7-2,CASSLGTFNEQFF
NA,TRBV15,CATSRGSAGELFF
NA,TRBV5-4,CASSLTNYNEQFF
TRBD1,TRBV5-4,CASSLPGTANTEAFF
TRBD1,TRBV3-1/TRBV3-2,CASSHPADRAGNTIYF
TRBD2,TRBV2,CASSAGLAGGGHEQFF
NA,TRBV7-3,CASSSGQDTQYF
TRBD1,TRBV28,CASSFKGGTGVNQPQHF
NA,TRBV19,CASTASSTDTQYF
NA,TRBV6-6,CASSYSYRGQETQYF
NA,TRBV7-9,CASSLDYPYSSPLHF
TRBD2,TRBV7-2,CASSLASGLAGGRSYEQYF
NA,TRBV4-2,CASSLQMDEQFF
TRBD1,TRBV7-2,CASSSRTGGGYTF
TRBD2,TRBV19,CASSIVRTSGSTDTQYF
TRBD2,TRBV7-2,CASSPQAGADEQYF
NA,TRBV29-1,CSVTLREETQYF
TRBD2,TRBV7-3,CASSRTSGGQETQYF
NA,TRBV5-1,CASSLEPGLGNEQFF
NA,TRBV28,CASSLGQGIYGYTF
TRBD1,TRBV7-2,CASSWGPGQGSEEYF
NA,TRBV5-1,CASRLGQARDETQYF
TRBD2,TRBV5-1,CASQASSPGLAGGTGELFF
NA,TRBV5-1,CASSFDLRTEFYGYTF
NA,TRBV14,CASSPPRGQGRTSYEQYF
NA,TRBV4-3,CASSQDTRGLRQYF
TRBD1,TRBV19,CASSIGDSGVYEQFF
NA,TRBV28,CASKAGVGGDTQYF
TRBD2,TRBV24-1,CATSARAGVVYEQYF
TRBD2,TRBV6-6,CASRTGLAGFQETQYF
TRBD1,TRBV5-4,CASSSQGAGEKLFF
TRBD2,TRBV4-2,CASSQYSGSGYEQYF
TRBD1,TRBV7-3,CASSWGTGGGQFF
NA,TRBV11-3,CASSLEGVETQYF
TRBD2,TRBV29-1,CSVEGLAGHLTEQFF
NA,TRBV5-4,CASSLDLNGGTQYF
TRBD2,TRBV7-3,CASSVVAGVGNEQFF
TRBD1,TRBV16,CASSQSDRGSGANVLTF
TRBD1,TRBV3-1/TRBV3-2,CASSQDTGGAYYEQYF
NA,TRBV18,CASSTTAGVREAFF
TRBD1,TRBV7-9,CASSLIVTGSNYGYTF
NA,TRBV3-1/TRBV3-2,CASSLGVGGDEQYF
NA,TRBV10-3,CAISGETPQNSPLHF
NA,TRBV18,CASSGREGTEAFF
NA,TRBV9,CASSVGRVGEETQYF
NA,TRBV11-2,CASSVQGLAEAFF